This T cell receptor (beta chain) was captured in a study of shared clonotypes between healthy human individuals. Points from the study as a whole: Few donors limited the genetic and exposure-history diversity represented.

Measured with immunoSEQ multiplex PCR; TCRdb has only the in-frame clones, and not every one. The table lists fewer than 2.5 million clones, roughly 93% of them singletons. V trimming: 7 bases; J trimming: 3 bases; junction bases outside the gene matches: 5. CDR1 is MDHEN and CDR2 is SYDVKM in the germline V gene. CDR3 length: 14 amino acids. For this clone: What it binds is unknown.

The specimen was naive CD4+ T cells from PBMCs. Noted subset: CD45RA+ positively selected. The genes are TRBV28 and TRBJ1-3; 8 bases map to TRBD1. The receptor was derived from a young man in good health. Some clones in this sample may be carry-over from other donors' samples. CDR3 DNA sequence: TGTGCCAGCACCCCGGGACAGGTTGGAAACACCATATATTTT. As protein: CASTPGQVGNTIYF.